These 22 T cell receptor beta chains share one sample of origin, sequenced in a study of control samples from healthy donors and cancer patients. Assay used: immunoSEQ multiplex PCR; TCRdb lists only in-frame clones, some missing. Of about 120,000 clones listed, 89% are singletons. Sequences were obtained from blood. The source of these receptors is a man aged 45-65 years in good health.

Written as DNA, the CDR3 is TGTGCCAGTCTGTTCTCGGGAGGCATGAGCACTGAAGCTTTCTTT. It codes for CASLFSGGMSTEAFF. This chain connects TRBV7-2 to TRBJ1-1, with no clear D. V lost 9 bases and J lost 4, with 21 bases in between. There are 15 residues in the CDR3. Germline lookup yields CDR1 SGHTA and CDR2 FQGNSA.

J is TRBJ1-2 and V is TRBV3-1 (or the pseudogene TRBV3-2); the D gene is possibly TRBD1 (6 bases). Germline V gene data show CDR1 as LGHDT and CDR2 as YNNKEL (reference sequence). Between the trimmed V and J ends, which lost 8 bases and 0 bases, there was a span of 13 bases. CDR3 length equals 14 residues. CDR3: CASRAGVANYGYTF. In DNA form, the CDR3 reads TGTGCCAGCCGGGCAGGGGTAGCTAACTATGGCTACACCTTC.

The chain links TRBV12-3 or TRBV12-4 to TRBJ1-1, with no clear D. The CDR3 is 13 residues long. V dropped 4 bases and J dropped 0 bases, with 6 bases sitting between them. The CDR3 region has the DNA TGTGCCAGCAGTTATCGACTGAACACTGAAGCTTTCTTT. Residues: CASSYRLNTEAFF.

The V and J genes are TRBV5-4 and TRBJ1-5; TRBD1 is a possible D gene (6 bases). Trimming cost V 0 bases and J 7 bases, with 8 bases left between them. The CDR3 runs to 13 residues. Per the germline V gene, CDR1 is SGHNT and CDR2 is YYREEE (reference sequence). CDR3 amino acids: CASSLDRAQPQHF. CDR3 in DNA: TGTGCCAGCAGCTTGGACAGGGCCCAGCCCCAGCATTTT.

V gene TRBV30 combines with J gene TRBJ1-1, with 12 positions matching TRBD1. The junction had 4 bases not matched to a gene; V was cut back by 3 bases and J by 5 bases. The CDR3 runs 14 residues. Germline-derived CDR1 and CDR2 are GTSNPN and SVGIG (reference sequence). CDR3 bases: TGTGCCTGGAGGGGACAGGGGGCTGGGACTGAAGCTTTCTTT. This gives the protein CAWRGQGAGTEAFF.

The chain combines TRBV5-1 with TRBJ2-3; a weak D match, TRBD2 (6 bases). Germline CDR1 is SGHRS and CDR2 is YFSETQ. This CDR3 contains 14 residues. V lost 0 bases and J lost 7, with 12 bases in between. The CDR3 bases are TGCGCCAGCAGCTTGGGGGACTCCTCTTATACGCAGTATTTT. This translates into CASSLGDSSYTQYF.

The chain uses TRBV18 and TRBJ1-6; TRBD1 aligns across 9 bases. Germline CDR1 KGHSH, CDR2 LQKENI. The CDR3 sequence is 16 residues long. The V and J ends lost 2 bases and 10 bases, in that order; junction bases with no gene match: 9. The CDR3 DNA reads as TGTGCCAGCTCACCAGCCTTGGGACAGGGAGGCTCACCCCTCCACTTT. This encodes CASSPALGQGGSPLHF.

V gene TRBV29-1 combines with J gene TRBJ2-5; no clear D. V lost 7 bases, J lost 0 bases, and 9 bases lay in between. Germline CDR1 SQVTM, CDR2 ANQGSEA. The CDR3 is 12 amino acids. The CDR3 bases are TGCAGCGGCCAGATGTACCAAGAGACCCAGTACTTC. Its protein product is CSGQMYQETQYF.

The chain combines TRBV27 with TRBJ2-2; TRBD1 agrees at 7 bases. CDR1 is MNHEY and CDR2 is SMNVEV in the germline V gene (reference sequence). The V gene end was trimmed by 3 bases and the J gene end by 7 bases; junction bases not matched to a gene: 11. The CDR3 runs 16 residues. The CDR3 spells CASSFLLYRGNGELFF. Here the CDR3 DNA reads TGTGCCAGCAGTTTTCTCCTCTACAGGGGCAACGGGGAGCTGTTTTTT.

The V call is TRBV11-2, the J call TRBJ1-2; 8 bases are a match to TRBD1. The CDR3 has 14 amino acids. Trimming cost V 6 bases and J 6 bases; bases outside gene matches: 9. CDR1 and CDR2 from the germline V gene are SGHAT and FQNNGV. DNA for the CDR3: TGTGCCAGCAGGCCTACAGGGGGTTTACATGGCTACACCTTC. Translating gives CASRPTGGLHGYTF.

This clone occurred once. J is TRBJ1-2 and V is TRBV6-4, with D possibly being TRBD1 (6 bases). Trimming cost V 2 bases and J 6 bases, with 25 bases left between them. Germline V gene sequence: CDR1 MRHNA, CDR2 SNTAGT. The CDR3 has 18 amino acids. The DNA of the CDR3 is TGTGCCAGCAGTGACGACTATACTTATACAGGGTTGAACGATGGCTACACCTTC. Its translation is CASSDDYTYTGLNDGYTF.

CDR3 DNA: TGTGCCAGCAGTGGGGGGGGCCGGGAGCAGTACTTC. It is translated as CASSGGGREQYF. The V gene is TRBV2, the J gene TRBJ2-7; tentative D call: TRBD2 (7 bases). V was pared by 4 bases and J by 7 bases, with 11 bases between. The CDR3 has 12 residues. CDR1 SNHLY and CDR2 FYNNEI come from the germline V gene. The full variable domain, its missing parts supplied by reference TRBV2 and TRBJ2-7, is EPEVTQTPSHQVTQMGQEVILRCVPISNHLYFYWYRQILGQKVEFLVSFYNNEISEKSEIFDDQFSVERPDGSNFTLKIRSTKLEDSAMYFCASSGGGREQYFGPGTRLTVT.

The chain has TRBV25-1 and TRBJ1-3; unclear D gene. The length of the CDR3 is 18 residues. The germline V and J ends were trimmed by 2 bases and 1 base, with 18 bases remaining between them. Germline CDR1 and CDR2: MGHDK and SYGVNS. The CDR3 spells CASSESSRRMVSGNTIYF. DNA for the CDR3: TGTGCCAGCAGTGAAAGTAGCAGGAGGATGGTTTCTGGAAACACCATATATTTT.

The chain uses TRBV29-1 and TRBJ1-2; 10 positions match TRBD1. The CDR3 contains 13 residues. Losses at the gene ends were 4 bases for V and 5 bases for J; bases not matched to a gene: 4. In germline, CDR1 is SQVTM, CDR2 ANQGSEA. The CDR3 sequence: CSVGWTGGYGYTF. The CDR3 DNA reads as TGCAGCGTTGGGTGGACAGGGGGTTATGGCTACACCTTC.

The CDR3 reads CASSTGWGYQETQYF. CDR3 DNA: TGTGCCAGCAGTACGGGGTGGGGGTACCAAGAGACCCAGTACTTC. This sequence joins TRBV27 and TRBJ2-5; D may match TRBD1 or TRBD2 (5 bases each). This CDR3 contains 15 residues. Trimming took off 5 bases at V and 0 bases at J, with 13 bases between the two ends. The germline V gene encodes CDR1 MNHEY and CDR2 SMNVEV (reference sequence).

This chain links TRBV6-5 with TRBJ2-1, with TRBD2 matching over 10 bases. After removal of 6 bases from V and 3 bases from J, the junction contained 5 bases not matched to a gene. Germline V gives CDR1 MNHEY, CDR2 SVGAGI. The CDR3 length is 15 residues. CDR3: CASSRSGGNYNEQFF. The CDR3 DNA reads TGTGCCAGCAGCCGTAGCGGGGGGAACTACAATGAGCAGTTCTTC.

Here the CDR3 reads CASSFIERDEQYF. CDR3 sequence (DNA): TGTGCCAGCAGCTTCATAGAAAGAGACGAGCAGTACTTC. This chain joins TRBV7-2 and TRBJ2-7, with D unresolved. The V gene lost 3 bases and the J gene lost 5 bases, with 11 bases spanning the gap. There are 13 residues in the CDR3. The germline CDR1 and CDR2 sequences are SGHTA and FQGNSA. The variable domain in full, completed from reference TRBV7-2 and TRBJ2-7, reads GAGVSQSPSNKVTEKGKDVELRCDPISGHTALYWYRQSLGQGLEFLIYFQGNSAPDKSGLPSDRFSAERTGGSVSTLTIQRTQQEDSAVYLCASSFIERDEQYFGPGTRLTVT.

The chain couples TRBV6-5 to TRBJ2-5, with TRBD1 matching over 9 bases. The CDR3 loop spans 14 amino acids. The V gene's germline CDR1 is MNHEY and CDR2 SVGAGI. The trim removed 6 bases at V and 4 bases at J, leaving 6 bases unmatched. The CDR3 DNA sequence: TGTGCCAGCAGACGGGACAGGGTGGCAGAGACCCAGTACTTC. As protein: CASRRDRVAETQYF.

The gene calls are TRBV7-6 and TRBJ2-5, with TRBD2 identical over 12 bases. From germline, CDR1 is SGHVS and CDR2 FNYEAQ. This CDR3 is 19 amino acids long. The V segment lost 1 base and the J segment 1 base; nucleotides outside the gene matches: 10. The CDR3 DNA is TGTGCCAGCAGCTTAGAGGCTAGCGGGGGGGTCACATTCCAAGAGACCCAGTACTTC. This encodes CASSLEASGGVTFQETQYF.

V is TRBV5-5 and J is TRBJ2-2, with D unclear. The CDR3 is 14 amino acids. Deletions cut 1 base from V and 1 base from J, with 5 bases between. Per the germline V gene, CDR1 is SGHKS and CDR2 is YYEKEE (reference sequence). The CDR3 protein is CASSLRENTGELFF. Written as DNA, the CDR3 is TGTGCCAGCAGCTTGAGGGAGAACACCGGGGAGCTGTTTTTT.

The gene calls are TRBV3-1 (or the pseudogene TRBV3-2) and TRBJ2-2, with D uncertain. The V end was cut by 6 bases, the J end by 6 bases, with 5 bases between. Germline values: CDR1 LGHDT, CDR2 YNNKEL (reference sequence). The CDR3 runs to 11 residues. The CDR3 sequence: CASSLSGELFF. The DNA for the CDR3 is TGTGCCAGCAGTCTCTCCGGGGAGCTGTTTTTT.

This clone was picked up one time. This chain links TRBV9 with TRBJ1-1; TRBD1 agrees at 11 bases. The CDR3 is 15 amino acids. The germline V gene encodes CDR1 SGDLS and CDR2 YYNGEE. The V and J ends lost 2 bases and 3 bases, in that order; junction bases with no gene match: 3. CDR3 protein: CASSVGQGADTEAFF. The CDR3 DNA reads TGTGCCAGCAGCGTCGGACAGGGGGCGGACACTGAAGCTTTCTTT.